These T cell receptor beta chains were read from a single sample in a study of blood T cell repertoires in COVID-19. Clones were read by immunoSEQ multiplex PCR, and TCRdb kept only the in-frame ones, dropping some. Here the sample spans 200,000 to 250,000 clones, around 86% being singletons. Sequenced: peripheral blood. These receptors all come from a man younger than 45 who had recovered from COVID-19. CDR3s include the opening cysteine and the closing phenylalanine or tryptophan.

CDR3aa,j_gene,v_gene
CASSPSGATDTQYF,TRBJ2-3,TRBV7-9
CASTTGGAGANVLTF,TRBJ2-6,TRBV6-6
CASVGQGWPEAFF,TRBJ1-1,TRBV6-5
CATSDGMRANTGELFF,TRBJ2-2,TRBV24-1
CASSPETPRGGGETQYF,TRBJ2-5,TRBV2
CASNDRGYNSPLHF,TRBJ1-6,TRBV9
CASSNTGVNTEAFF,TRBJ1-1,TRBV4-1
CASSSLAGSTDTQYF,TRBJ2-3,TRBV5-4
CASSPIDRFNQPQHF,TRBJ1-5,TRBV4-1
CASRPGQGAYEQYF,TRBJ2-7,TRBV6-5
CAWGPGQGGYTF,TRBJ1-2,TRBV30
CASSLGFEGAVTEAFF,TRBJ1-1,TRBV5-1
CASSRTGEPQHF,TRBJ1-5,TRBV7-2
CASSLDRVQPQHF,TRBJ1-5,TRBV5-4
CAWSVGVNYEQYF,TRBJ2-7,TRBV30
CASSLRGGVGRGYTF,TRBJ1-2,TRBV5-6
CASSQVKGLAGRETQYF,TRBJ2-5,TRBV3-1/TRBV3-2
CASSVGTGRSPLHF,TRBJ1-6,TRBV19
CASSPGTGVGNTIYF,TRBJ1-3,TRBV11-3
CSVWEGGNYGYTF,TRBJ1-2,TRBV29-1
CASSPPLALNPGETQYF,TRBJ2-5,TRBV9
CASSPSGKANTEAFF,TRBJ1-1,TRBV6-6
CASSLGAGASNQPQHF,TRBJ1-5,TRBV7-9
CASSIRTDYGYTF,TRBJ1-2,TRBV19
CASSLKGTGGAEGYGYTF,TRBJ1-2,TRBV5-5
CASSRTGGLSYEQYF,TRBJ2-7,TRBV27
CASSLDRGQDTQYF,TRBJ2-3,TRBV11-2
CASSLDRGNTGELFF,TRBJ2-2,TRBV11-3
CAISGDRVDYGYTF,TRBJ1-2,TRBV10-3
CASSFVGGAGYTF,TRBJ1-2,TRBV12-3/TRBV12-4
CATSREGQDYEQYF,TRBJ2-7,TRBV15
CASSLVSGTSNTEAFF,TRBJ1-1,TRBV7-9
CASSLGASGGLDTQYF,TRBJ2-3,TRBV7-8
CASRSGQGENSPLHF,TRBJ1-6,TRBV7-6
CATKYRDRGNYGYTF,TRBJ1-2,TRBV27
CASSEGRGLYGYTF,TRBJ1-2,TRBV2
CASSLPGQETQYF,TRBJ2-5,TRBV5-4
CASSRGLNEKLFF,TRBJ1-4,TRBV18
CASSSAGTSTRWDTQYF,TRBJ2-3,TRBV19
CASSISRTSGGGTQYF,TRBJ2-3,TRBV19
CAWRIRGVGEKLFF,TRBJ1-4,TRBV30
CASSLDRGGGYTF,TRBJ1-2,TRBV12-3/TRBV12-4
CASTRTGISTEAFF,TRBJ1-1,TRBV27
CASSLIGDWTEAFF,TRBJ1-1,TRBV11-2
CASSPAGAPAYEQYF,TRBJ2-7,TRBV6-4
CASSESTIGNEQFF,TRBJ2-1,TRBV10-2
CASSLPGQGYTF,TRBJ1-2,TRBV18
CASNGGSARSTEAFF,TRBJ1-1,TRBV5-4
CATSDPGAPSGGAFF,TRBJ1-1,TRBV24-1
CASSQTGSSYNSPLHF,TRBJ1-6,TRBV14